This TCR beta chain originates from a study of blood T cell repertoires in COVID-19. Study overall: The United States, Italy and Spain were the sources of the acute and convalescent COVID-19 samples.

Methods used by the authors: The authors estimated nucleated cell counts from reference gene primer amplification. Here immunoSEQ multiplex PCR was the method, and the copy in TCRdb shows in-frame clones only, minus some. V and J calls and clone size come straight from that table; D and trimming were deduced from the DNA. The data contain 60,000 to 70,000 clones, 85% to 90% of them singletons. J lost 7 bases, V lost 2 bases, and 9 bases had no gene match. The CDR3 loop spans 16 amino acids. Germline loops: CDR1 MDHEN, CDR2 SYDVKM. The chain combines TRBV28 with TRBJ2-3; 10 positions match TRBD2. The TCR originated in an elderly man with acute or convalescent COVID-19. Specimen: peripheral blood. The CDR3 DNA reads as TGTGCCAGCAGTTTAACCGTAGCGGGAGGCCGGTATACGCAGTATTTT. Its translation is CASSLTVAGGRYTQYF.